This TCR beta chain was sequenced during a study of immune evolution from preneoplasia to lung adenocarcinoma. Study-level results: T cell clonality was higher in KRAS-mutant than EGFR-mutant or wild-type nodules.

Method: immunoSEQ multiplex PCR; TCRdb's copy keeps in-frame clones and lacks some. This table holds about 4,000 clones, roughly 85% found once. About this clone itself: Antigen unknown.

Nucleic acids came from premalignant or tumor cells enriched by macro-dissection. With 5 bases removed from V and 4 bases from J, the gap between germline ends came to 24 bases. Germline V gene data show CDR1 as SGHTA and CDR2 as FQGNSA. The CDR3 length is 17 residues. This chain links TRBV7-2 with TRBJ2-7; D may be TRBD2 (5 bases). Sequences were obtained from FFPE minimally invasive lung adenocarcinoma tissue. This TCR came from a donor aged 70 or older with lung adenocarcinoma. The DNA for the CDR3 is TGTGCCAGCAGCCCCCGGGGATTTTCTAATATAGGATACGAGCAGTACTTC. Its translation is CASSPRGFSNIGYEQYF.